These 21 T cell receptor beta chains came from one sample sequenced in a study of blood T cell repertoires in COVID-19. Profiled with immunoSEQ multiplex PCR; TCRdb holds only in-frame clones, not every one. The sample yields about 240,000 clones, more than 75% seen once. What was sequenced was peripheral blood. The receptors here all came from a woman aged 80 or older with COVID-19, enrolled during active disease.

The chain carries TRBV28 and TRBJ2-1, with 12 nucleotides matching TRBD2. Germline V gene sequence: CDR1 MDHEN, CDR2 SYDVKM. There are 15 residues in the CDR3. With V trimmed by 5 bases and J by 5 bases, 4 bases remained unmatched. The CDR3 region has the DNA TGTGCCAGCAGTCTCTGGACTAGCGGGAACAATGAGCAGTTCTTC. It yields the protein CASSLWTSGNNEQFF.

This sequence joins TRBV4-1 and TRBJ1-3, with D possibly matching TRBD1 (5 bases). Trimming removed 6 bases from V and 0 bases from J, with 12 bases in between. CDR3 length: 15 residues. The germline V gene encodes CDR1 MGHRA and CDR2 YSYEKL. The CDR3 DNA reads TGCGCCAGCAGACGACAGCCAGACTCTGGAAACACCATATATTTT. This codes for CASRRQPDSGNTIYF.

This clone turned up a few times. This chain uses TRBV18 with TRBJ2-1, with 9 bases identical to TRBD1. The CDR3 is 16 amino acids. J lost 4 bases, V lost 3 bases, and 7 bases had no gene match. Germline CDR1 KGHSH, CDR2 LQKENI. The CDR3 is CASSPPGTGRYNEQFF. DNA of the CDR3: TGTGCCAGCTCACCCCCCGGGACAGGGCGATACAATGAGCAGTTCTTC.

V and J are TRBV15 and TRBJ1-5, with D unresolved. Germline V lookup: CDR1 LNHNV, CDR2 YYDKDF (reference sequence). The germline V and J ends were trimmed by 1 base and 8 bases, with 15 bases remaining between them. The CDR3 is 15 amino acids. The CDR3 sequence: CATSRAGDGVEPQHF. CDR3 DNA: TGTGCCACCAGCAGAGCCGGGGATGGGGTGGAGCCCCAGCATTTT.

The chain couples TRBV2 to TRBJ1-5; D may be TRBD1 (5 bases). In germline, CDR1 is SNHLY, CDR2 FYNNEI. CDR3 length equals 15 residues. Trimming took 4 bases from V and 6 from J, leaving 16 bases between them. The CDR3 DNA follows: TGTGCCAGCAGTGGTGAGGGTAGCGGGACTCAGCCCCAGCATTTT. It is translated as CASSGEGSGTQPQHF.

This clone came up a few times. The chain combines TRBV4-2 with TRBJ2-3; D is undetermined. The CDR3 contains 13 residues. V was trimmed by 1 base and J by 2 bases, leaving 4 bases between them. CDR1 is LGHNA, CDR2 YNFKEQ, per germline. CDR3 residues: CASSQVYTDTQYF. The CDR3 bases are TGTGCCAGCAGCCAAGTTTACACAGATACGCAGTATTTT.

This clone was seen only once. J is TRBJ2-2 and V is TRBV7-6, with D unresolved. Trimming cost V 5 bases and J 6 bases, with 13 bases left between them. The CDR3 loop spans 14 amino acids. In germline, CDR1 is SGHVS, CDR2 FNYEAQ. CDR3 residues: CASSLRMNAGELFF. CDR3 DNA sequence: TGTGCCAGCAGCCTACGAATGAATGCCGGGGAGCTGTTTTTT.

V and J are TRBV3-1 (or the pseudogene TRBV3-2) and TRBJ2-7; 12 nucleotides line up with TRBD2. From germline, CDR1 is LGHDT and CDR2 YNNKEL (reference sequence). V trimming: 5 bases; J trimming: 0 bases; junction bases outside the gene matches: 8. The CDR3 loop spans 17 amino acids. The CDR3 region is CASSSPGLAGSSYEQYF. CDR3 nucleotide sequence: TGTGCCAGCAGCTCTCCCGGACTAGCGGGGAGCTCCTACGAGCAGTACTTC.

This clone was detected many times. This CDR3 is CASKPFAGGTEAFF. CDR3 nucleotides: TGCGCCAGCAAACCTTTTGCCGGGGGAACTGAAGCTTTCTTT. J is TRBJ1-1 and V is TRBV5-1; D may be TRBD1 (5 bases). Germline loops: CDR1 SGHRS, CDR2 YFSETQ. CDR3 length: 14 amino acids. Trimming left V 6 bases short and J 5 bases short, with 17 bases between.

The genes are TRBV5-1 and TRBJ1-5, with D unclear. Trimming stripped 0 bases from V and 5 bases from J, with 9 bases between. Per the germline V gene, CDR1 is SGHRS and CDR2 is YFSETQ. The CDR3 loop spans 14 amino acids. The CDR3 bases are TGCGCCAGCAGCTTGGGGCCTAGTGATCAGCCCCAGCATTTT. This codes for CASSLGPSDQPQHF.

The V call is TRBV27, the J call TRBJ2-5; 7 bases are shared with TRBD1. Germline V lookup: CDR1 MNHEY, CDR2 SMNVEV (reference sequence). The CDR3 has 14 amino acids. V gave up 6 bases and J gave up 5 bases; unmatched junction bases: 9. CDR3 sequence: CASSRQGTAETQYF. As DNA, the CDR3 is TGTGCCAGCAGCCGACAGGGAACTGCGGAGACCCAGTACTTC.

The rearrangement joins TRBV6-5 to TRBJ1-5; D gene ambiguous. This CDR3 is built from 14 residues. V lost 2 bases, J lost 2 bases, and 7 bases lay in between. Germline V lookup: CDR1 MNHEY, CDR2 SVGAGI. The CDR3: CASSYLGGNQPQHF. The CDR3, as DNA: TGTGCCAGCAGTTACCTGGGAGGCAATCAGCCCCAGCATTTT.

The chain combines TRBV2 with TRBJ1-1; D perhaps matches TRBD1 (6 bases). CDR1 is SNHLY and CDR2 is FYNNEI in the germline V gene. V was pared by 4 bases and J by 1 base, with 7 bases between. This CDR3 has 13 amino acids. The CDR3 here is CASSAGQNTEAFF. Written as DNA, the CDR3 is TGTGCCAGCAGTGCGGGACAGAACACTGAAGCTTTCTTT.

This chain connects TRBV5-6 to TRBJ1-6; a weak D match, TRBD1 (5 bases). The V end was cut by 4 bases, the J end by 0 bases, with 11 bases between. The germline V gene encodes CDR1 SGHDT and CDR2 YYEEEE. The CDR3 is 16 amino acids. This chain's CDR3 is CASSPLGGSYNSPLHF. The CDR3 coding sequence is TGTGCCAGCAGCCCTCTGGGGGGCTCCTATAATTCACCCCTCCACTTT. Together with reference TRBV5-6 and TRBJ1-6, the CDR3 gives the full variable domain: DAGVTQSPTHLIKTRGQQVTLRCSPKSGHDTVSWYQQALGQGPQFIFQYYEEEERQRGNFPDRFSGHQFPNYSSELNVNALLLGDSALYLCASSPLGGSYNSPLHFGNGTRLTVT.

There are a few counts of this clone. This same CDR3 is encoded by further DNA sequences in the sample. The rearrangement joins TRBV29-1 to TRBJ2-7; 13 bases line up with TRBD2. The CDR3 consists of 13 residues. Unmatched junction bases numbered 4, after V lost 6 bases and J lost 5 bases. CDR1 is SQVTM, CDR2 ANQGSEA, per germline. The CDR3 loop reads CSVRTSGSHEQYF. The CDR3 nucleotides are TGCAGCGTCAGGACTAGCGGGAGCCACGAGCAGTACTTC.

The CDR3 loop reads CASSYGAWTYEQYF. The CDR3 DNA follows: TGTGCCAGCAGTTATGGGGCCTGGACCTACGAGCAGTACTTC. The chain employs TRBV6-5 and TRBJ2-7, with D possibly TRBD1 on 5 matching bases. Germline CDR1 reads MNHEY; CDR2 reads SVGAGI. Trimming took off 3 bases at V and 2 bases at J, with 11 bases between the two ends. CDR3 size: 14 residues.

CDR3 bases: TGCGCCAGCAGCTTGGCCCCACAGGGGGCGAACACTGAAGCTTTCTTT. It encodes CASSLAPQGANTEAFF. V gene TRBV5-1 combines with J gene TRBJ1-1; 9 nucleotides line up with TRBD1. CDR1 and CDR2 from the germline V gene are SGHRS and YFSETQ. The trim removed 0 bases at V and 1 base at J, leaving 4 bases unmatched. This CDR3 region has 16 residues.

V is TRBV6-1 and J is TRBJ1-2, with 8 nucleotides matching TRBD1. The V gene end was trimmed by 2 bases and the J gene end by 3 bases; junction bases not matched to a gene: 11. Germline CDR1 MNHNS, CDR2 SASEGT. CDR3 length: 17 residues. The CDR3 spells CASSEQGASKGYYGYTF. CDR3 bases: TGTGCCAGCAGTGAACAGGGGGCTTCAAAGGGTTACTATGGCTACACCTTC.

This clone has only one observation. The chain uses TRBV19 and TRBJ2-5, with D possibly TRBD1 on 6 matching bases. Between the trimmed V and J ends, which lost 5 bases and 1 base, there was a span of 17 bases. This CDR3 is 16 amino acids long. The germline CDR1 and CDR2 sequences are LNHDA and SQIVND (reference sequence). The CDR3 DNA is TGTGCCAGTAGTCTCCTCACCGGGACACCCCAAGAGACCCAGTACTTC. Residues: CASSLLTGTPQETQYF.

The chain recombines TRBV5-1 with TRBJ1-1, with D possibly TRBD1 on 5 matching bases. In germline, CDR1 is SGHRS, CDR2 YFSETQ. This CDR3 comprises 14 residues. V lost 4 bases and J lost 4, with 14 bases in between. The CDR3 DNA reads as TGCGCCAGCAGCCAAACGCGGGGCGGCACTGAAGCTTTCTTT. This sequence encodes CASSQTRGGTEAFF. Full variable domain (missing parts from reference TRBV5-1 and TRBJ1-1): KAGVTQTPRYLIKTRGQQVTLSCSPISGHRSVSWYQQTPGQGLQFLFEYFSETQRNKGNFPGRFSGRQFSNSRSEMNVSTLELGDSALYLCASSQTRGGTEAFFGQGTRLTVV.

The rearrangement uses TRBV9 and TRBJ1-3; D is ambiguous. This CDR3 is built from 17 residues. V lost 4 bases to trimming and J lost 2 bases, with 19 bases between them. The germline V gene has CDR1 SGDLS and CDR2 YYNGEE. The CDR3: CASSPTTPEFPGNTIYF. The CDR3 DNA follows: TGTGCCAGCAGCCCCACAACACCGGAGTTTCCTGGAAACACCATATATTTT.